This is a list of T cell receptor beta chains from one sample in a study of blood T cell repertoires in COVID-19. Some clones are missing from TCRdb's copy, which holds only in-frame ones; the method was immunoSEQ multiplex PCR. The table shows 350,000 to 500,000 clones, with roughly 90% occurring only once. Sequences were obtained from PBMCs or T cells enriched from blood (not recorded which). All receptors derive from a woman younger than 30 who had been exposed to COVID-19. The CDR3 runs from the conserved cysteine through the conserved F or W. The D gene is left open where the match is weak. Clone sizes are given selectively: once, few, many, or a class where the clone is expanded.

TRBD1	TRBV19	TRBJ2-1	NA	CASSIRQGEGYNEQFF	TGTGCCAGTAGTATTAGACAGGGGGAGGGATACAATGAGCAGTTCTTC
TRBD1	TRBV5-1	TRBJ1-3	NA	CASSLGGTDLSGNTIYF	TGCGCCAGCAGCTTGGGGGGGACAGATCTCTCTGGAAACACCATATATTTT
NA	TRBV6-2/TRBV6-3	TRBJ1-5	once	CASSYSRDNQPQHF	TGTGCCAGCAGTTACAGCAGGGACAATCAGCCCCAGCATTTT
TRBD1	TRBV5-1	TRBJ2-7	NA	CASSWVGTGVSYEQYF	TGCGCCAGCAGTTGGGTGGGGACAGGAGTATCCTACGAGCAGTACTTC
NA	TRBV28	TRBJ2-1	NA	CASSAQLESYNEQFF	TGTGCCAGCAGTGCCCAACTAGAATCCTACAATGAGCAGTTCTTC
NA	TRBV12-3/TRBV12-4	TRBJ2-1	NA	CASRPSTGNEQFF	TGTGCCAGCAGGCCCAGCACAGGTAATGAGCAGTTCTTC
TRBD2	TRBV7-9	TRBJ2-1	NA	CASSLPWRGGYNEQFF	TGTGCCAGCAGCTTACCCTGGCGGGGGGGCTACAATGAGCAGTTCTTC
TRBD2	TRBV13	TRBJ2-3	NA	CASSRLAGGTDTQYF	TGTGCCAGCAGCCGACTAGCGGGGGGCACAGATACGCAGTATTTT
NA	TRBV10-1	TRBJ2-4	NA	CASSDQLAKNIQYF	TGCGCCAGCAGTGATCAATTAGCCAAAAACATTCAGTACTTC
NA	TRBV6-5	TRBJ1-2	once	CASSPTEVGYGYTF	TGTGCCAGCAGTCCGACAGAGGTCGGCTATGGCTACACCTTC
TRBD1	TRBV12-3/TRBV12-4	TRBJ2-5	NA	CASSLRGPETQYF	TGTGCCAGCAGTTTAAGGGGGCCGGAGACCCAGTACTTC
TRBD1	TRBV4-2	TRBJ2-7	NA	CASSPRDRFYEQYF	TGTGCCAGCAGCCCCCGGGACAGGTTTTACGAGCAGTACTTC
NA	TRBV7-9	TRBJ2-2	NA	CASSLRGNTGELFF	TGTGCCAGCAGCTTACGGGGAAACACCGGGGAGCTGTTTTTT
TRBD1	TRBV13	TRBJ2-7	NA	CASSPRQGSEQYF	TGTGCCAGCAGCCCTAGACAGGGGTCGGAGCAGTACTTC
NA	TRBV11-2	TRBJ2-5	NA	CASSLVLGRRETQYF	TGTGCCAGCAGCTTAGTCTTAGGGCGGAGGGAGACCCAGTACTTC
NA	TRBV4-1	TRBJ1-1	NA	CASSQDPGDTEAFF	TGCGCCAGCAGCCAAGATCCGGGAGACACTGAAGCTTTCTTT
NA	TRBV19	TRBJ1-6	NA	CASTPASGGNSPLHF	TGTGCCAGTACCCCCGCCAGCGGAGGGAATTCACCCCTCCACTTT
NA	TRBV2	TRBJ1-2	NA	CASSEGPGANYGYTF	TGTGCCAGCAGTGAAGGTCCAGGGGCGAACTATGGCTACACCTTC
TRBD2	TRBV6-5	TRBJ2-3	NA	CASGTGGGSTDTQYF	TGTGCCAGCGGAACGGGAGGGGGTTCCACAGATACGCAGTATTTT
TRBD2	TRBV11-2	TRBJ2-3	NA	CASSLGGGSTDTQYF	TGTGCCAGCAGCTTAGGCGGGGGTAGCACAGATACGCAGTATTTT
NA	TRBV19	TRBJ1-1	NA	CASSIEGTYSSAEAFF	TGTGCCAGTAGTATAGAGGGGACTTACTCCTCCGCTGAAGCTTTCTTT
TRBD1	TRBV19	TRBJ1-5	NA	CASSMGRDRGSDQPQHF	TGTGCCAGTAGTATGGGGAGGGACAGGGGATCGGATCAGCCCCAGCATTTT
TRBD1	TRBV20-1	TRBJ2-7	once	CSASQQGTYF	TGCAGTGCTTCTCAACAGGGGACGTACTTC
NA	TRBV6-2/TRBV6-3	TRBJ2-7	once	CASSIFGSSYEQYF	TGTGCCAGCAGCATCTTCGGGAGCTCCTACGAGCAGTACTTC
TRBD2	TRBV7-8	TRBJ2-7	NA	CASSQGPSGSYEQYF	TGTGCCAGCAGTCAGGGTCCTAGCGGTTCCTACGAGCAGTACTTC
NA	TRBV5-1	TRBJ2-7	NA	CASSSTQGQGIYEQYF	TGCGCCAGCAGCTCGACTCAGGGGCAGGGGATCTACGAGCAGTACTTC
NA	TRBV7-2	TRBJ2-5	NA	CASSFYETQYF	TGTGCCAGCAGCTTCTACGAGACCCAGTACTTC
TRBD2	TRBV18	TRBJ2-7	NA	CASSRTSGSYEQYF	TGTGCCAGCTCACGGACTAGCGGGAGCTACGAGCAGTACTTC
TRBD1	TRBV6-2/TRBV6-3	TRBJ2-3	NA	CASSYSLIGTGTYLSTDTQYF	TGTGCCAGCAGTTACTCGTTGATTGGGACAGGGACCTATTTGAGCACAGATACGCAGTATTTT
TRBD2	TRBV6-6	TRBJ2-2	few	CASSQVLAVNTGELFF	TGTGCCAGCAGTCAAGTTCTAGCGGTCAACACCGGGGAGCTGTTTTTT
NA	TRBV10-2	TRBJ1-5	few	CASRDSLQPQHF	TGCGCCAGCAGAGACAGCCTTCAGCCCCAGCATTTT
TRBD1	TRBV3-1/TRBV3-2	TRBJ2-7	NA	CASSQTGLRVYEQYF	TGTGCCAGCAGCCAGACAGGGCTCCGCGTCTACGAGCAGTACTTC
TRBD1	TRBV5-5	TRBJ1-2	NA	CASSTGTGYYGYTF	TGTGCCAGCAGCACCGGGACAGGGTACTATGGCTACACCTTC
NA	TRBV20-1	TRBJ2-2	NA	CSASEAPAAGELFF	TGCAGTGCTAGTGAGGCCCCAGCGGCCGGGGAGCTGTTTTTT
NA	TRBV11-2	TRBJ2-4	NA	CASSLRSGKNIQYF	TGTGCCAGCAGCTTAAGGTCGGGAAAAAACATTCAGTACTTC
NA	TRBV4-3	TRBJ1-5	NA	CASSQDVGGLGNQPQHF	TGCGCCAGCAGCCAAGATGTCGGGGGGCTAGGCAATCAGCCCCAGCATTTT
NA	TRBV15	TRBJ1-5	NA	CATSKAREGGQPQHF	TGTGCCACCAGCAAAGCTAGAGAGGGCGGACAGCCCCAGCATTTT
TRBD1	TRBV12-5	TRBJ2-1	NA	CASGLGQGAGNEQFF	TGTGCTAGTGGTTTGGGACAGGGGGCCGGTAATGAGCAGTTCTTC
TRBD1	TRBV5-8	TRBJ1-2	NA	CASSLGQGVYGYTF	TGTGCCAGCAGCTTGGGGCAGGGGGTCTATGGCTACACCTTC
NA	TRBV28	TRBJ2-5	NA	CASSQYQETQYF	TGTGCCAGCAGTCAATACCAAGAGACCCAGTACTTC
NA	TRBV7-6	TRBJ1-1	NA	CASSLEGGVNTEAFF	TGTGCCAGCAGCTTAGAGGGGGGGGTGAACACTGAAGCTTTCTTT
TRBD2	TRBV7-8	TRBJ2-1	NA	CASSLEGLAGNEQFF	TGTGCCAGCAGCTTGGAGGGACTAGCGGGCAATGAGCAGTTCTTC